This record concerns one TCR beta chain sequence. Its antigen is unknown. This sample was taken from a study of T cell repertoires in cytomegalovirus infection. Study context: Indicated by public TCR beta signatures were CMV infection and matching HLA type. Study conclusions and caveats: Dominating the ex vivo response were TCR beta clonotypes that were CMV-specific and HLA-C-restricted. Cumulative public TCR beta family frequency identified CMV carriers with the relevant HLA.

Germline CDR1 reads SGHRS; CDR2 reads YFSETQ. V lost 3 bases, J lost 2 bases, and 3 bases stayed unmatched. The CDR3 consists of 16 residues. TCRdb redid the calling of the reads with MiXCR, one entry per CDR3 protein. The sample carries approximately 490,000 distinct CDR3 sequences, about 10% recorded once. This clonotype was obtained from a human donor in good health (CMV status not recorded). Some clones in this sample may be carry-over from other donors' samples. The gene calls are TRBV5-1 and TRBJ2-1, with TRBD2 matching 12 bases. Sequencing was performed on PBMCs. The CDR3 DNA sequence: TGCGCCAGCAGCTCACTAGCGGGAGGAGCCTACAATGAGCAGTTCTTC. This gives the protein CASSSLAGGAYNEQFF.